A single sample is the source of the 12 T cell receptor beta chains below, sequenced in a study of metastatic and nonmetastatic thyroid tumors. No patient had received any treatment before thyroid surgery. From the PCR reads, TCRdb re-called clones with MiXCR. Seen here are about 21,000 clones, 18% observed once, and the top ten hold roughly 21%. What was sequenced was blood. The receptor set was obtained from a male donor with papillary thyroid cancer or a benign thyroid nodule (not recorded which). Some clones in this sample may be carry-over from other donors' samples.

This clone was detected ten times or more. The V and J genes are TRBV14 and TRBJ1-2; TRBD1 aligns across 7 bases. V was clipped by 6 bases and J by 2 bases; unmatched bases: 3. The CDR3 extends over 13 amino acids. Germline V gene lookup returns CDR1 SGHDN and CDR2 FVKESK. The CDR3 protein is CASSQQGNYGYTF. As DNA, the CDR3 is TGTGCCAGCAGTCAACAGGGGAACTATGGCTACACCTTC.

The V gene is TRBV5-6, the J gene TRBJ2-7, with D unresolved. Trimming stripped 1 base from V and 7 bases from J, with 12 bases between. From germline, CDR1 is SGHDT and CDR2 YYEEEE. The CDR3 loop spans 13 amino acids. CDR3 region: CASSLSPLREQYF. CDR3 bases: TGTGCCAGCAGCTTGTCGCCCCTCCGGGAGCAGTACTTC.

At least ten counts were recorded for this clone. This chain connects TRBV4-1 to TRBJ1-2; TRBD1 might be the D (6 bases). With 4 bases removed from V and 0 bases from J, the gap between germline ends came to 12 bases. The germline CDR1 and CDR2 sequences are MGHRA and YSYEKL. The CDR3 has 15 amino acids. CDR3 sequence (DNA): TGCGCCAGCAGCCCCCGGACAGCTACTAACTATGGCTACACCTTC. Translation: CASSPRTATNYGYTF.

This clone is termed medium-sized. The rearrangement uses TRBV28 and TRBJ2-7; the match to TRBD2 covers 8 bases. The CDR3 contains 14 residues. The germline V gene has CDR1 MDHEN and CDR2 SYDVKM. V lost 6 bases, J lost 4 bases, and 8 bases stayed unmatched. CDR3 in amino acids: CASRKGTRGYEQYF. The CDR3 DNA reads as TGTGCCAGCAGAAAGGGGACTAGGGGATACGAGCAGTACTTC.

The chain employs TRBV20-1 and TRBJ2-2; 7 nucleotides match TRBD1. V was clipped by 3 bases and J by 2 bases; unmatched bases: 3. CDR1 and CDR2 from the germline V gene are DFQATT and SNEGSKA (reference sequence). The CDR3 is 14 residues long. DNA of the CDR3: TGCAGTGCTAGGGGGACAGCAAACACCGGGGAGCTGTTTTTT. It specifies CSARGTANTGELFF.

This clone has ten or more counts. The J gene is TRBJ2-2, the V gene TRBV19; D gene unclear. Germline V CDR1 and CDR2: LNHDA, SQIVND (reference sequence). Deletions cut 3 bases from V and 3 bases from J, with 11 bases between. The CDR3 spans 15 residues. In nucleotides, the CDR3 is TGTGCCAGTAGTATGGATCACAGTTACACCGGGGAGCTGTTTTTT. This encodes CASSMDHSYTGELFF.

This clone was picked up many times. The chain links TRBV12-3 or TRBV12-4 to TRBJ2-3; D is ambiguous. V lost 1 base and J 0 bases, leaving 5 bases between the germline ends. CDR3 length: 14 residues. The CDR3 reads CASSLGGSTDTQYF. For the CDR3, the DNA is TGTGCCAGCAGTTTAGGCGGTAGCACAGATACGCAGTATTTT.

This clone came up many times. This sequence joins TRBV7-2 and TRBJ2-5; 9 bases fit TRBD2. Per the germline V gene, CDR1 is SGHTA and CDR2 is FQGNSA. This CDR3 comprises 16 residues. Trimming removed 1 base from V and 2 bases from J; junction bases left unmatched: 5. The CDR3, as DNA: TGTGCCAGCAGCTTAGTGCCTAGCGGGATTCAAGAGACCCAGTACTTC. Translating it yields CASSLVPSGIQETQYF.

The gene calls are TRBV4-1 and TRBJ2-2, with 7 bases that match TRBD2. This CDR3 spans 17 amino acids. J lost 2 bases, V lost 2 bases, and 8 bases had no gene match. Germline V CDR1 and CDR2: MGHRA, YSYEKL. DNA for the CDR3: TGCGCCAGCAGCCAAAAGGACGGGGGACTAAACACCGGGGAGCTGTTTTTT. Translated, it gives CASSQKDGGLNTGELFF.

This clone was seen a few times. V is TRBV28 and J is TRBJ2-7; TRBD1 might be the D (6 bases). The ends were cut back, 5 bases at V and 4 bases at J, with 18 bases in the middle. The CDR3 is made up of 15 amino acids. Germline assignment: CDR1 MDHEN and CDR2 SYDVKM. The DNA of the CDR3 is TGTGCCAGCAGTCCCTACAGGGTACCCCCATACGAGCAGTACTTC. It specifies CASSPYRVPPYEQYF.

This clone was seen a handful of times. A much larger clone lies one base from this, so it may be a read error. The gene calls are TRBV20-1 and TRBJ1-4; D remains unclear. The germline CDR1 and CDR2 sequences are DFQATT and SNEGSKA (reference sequence). Trimming left V 3 bases short and J 3 bases short, with 5 bases between. The CDR3 spans 12 residues. The CDR3 sequence is CSASGANEKLFF. The CDR3 nucleotides are TGCAGTGCTAGTGGAGCTAATGAAAAACTGTTTTTT.

The chain employs TRBV7-9 and TRBJ1-1; possible D gene TRBD1, 6 bases. Looked up from germline, CDR1 is SEHNR and CDR2 is FQNEAQ (reference sequence). The CDR3 sequence is 15 residues long. V was clipped by 5 bases and J by 3 bases, with 16 bases between them. DNA for the CDR3: TGTGCCAGCAGCATCGGGGGCGTCGCGGACACTGAAGCTTTCTTT. Translation: CASSIGGVADTEAFF. The variable domain in full, with the rest retrieved from reference TRBV7-9 and TRBJ1-1, is DTGVSQNPRHKITKRGQNVTFRCDPISEHNRLYWYRQTLGQGPEFLTYFQNEAQLEKSRLLSDRFSAERPKGSFSTLEIQRTEQGDSAMYLCASSIGGVADTEAFFGQGTRLTVV.